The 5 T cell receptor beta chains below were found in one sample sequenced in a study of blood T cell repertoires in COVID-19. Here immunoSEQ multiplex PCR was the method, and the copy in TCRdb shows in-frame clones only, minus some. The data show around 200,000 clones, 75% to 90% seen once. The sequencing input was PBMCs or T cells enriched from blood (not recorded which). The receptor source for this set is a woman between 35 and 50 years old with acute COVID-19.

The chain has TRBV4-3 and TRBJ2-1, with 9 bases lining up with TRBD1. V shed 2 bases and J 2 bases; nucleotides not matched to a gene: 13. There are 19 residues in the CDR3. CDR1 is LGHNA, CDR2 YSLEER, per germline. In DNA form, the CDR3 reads TGCGCCAGCAGCCAATTCCCGACGACGGGACAGGGCACCTACAATGAGCAGTTCTTC. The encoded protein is CASSQFPTTGQGTYNEQFF.

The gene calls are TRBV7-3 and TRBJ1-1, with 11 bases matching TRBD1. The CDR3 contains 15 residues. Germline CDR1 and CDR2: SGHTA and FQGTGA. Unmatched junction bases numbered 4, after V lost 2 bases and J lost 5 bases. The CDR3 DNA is TGTGCCAGCAGCTTAGCCGGGACAGGGGGAACTGAAGCTTTCTTT. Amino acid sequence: CASSLAGTGGTEAFF.

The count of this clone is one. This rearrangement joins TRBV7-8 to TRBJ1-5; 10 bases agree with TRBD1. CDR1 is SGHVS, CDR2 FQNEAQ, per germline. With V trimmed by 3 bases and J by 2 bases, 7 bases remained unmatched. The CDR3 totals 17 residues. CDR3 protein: CASSLDLGTGGNQPQHF. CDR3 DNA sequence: TGTGCCAGCAGCTTGGATCTCGGGACAGGGGGCAATCAGCCCCAGCATTTT.

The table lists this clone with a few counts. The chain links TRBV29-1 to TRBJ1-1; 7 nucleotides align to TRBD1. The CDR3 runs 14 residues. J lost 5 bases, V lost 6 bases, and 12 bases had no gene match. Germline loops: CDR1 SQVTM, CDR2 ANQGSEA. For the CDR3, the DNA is TGCAGCGTCACCAAACAGGGGACTGGGACTGAAGCTTTCTTT. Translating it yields CSVTKQGTGTEAFF.

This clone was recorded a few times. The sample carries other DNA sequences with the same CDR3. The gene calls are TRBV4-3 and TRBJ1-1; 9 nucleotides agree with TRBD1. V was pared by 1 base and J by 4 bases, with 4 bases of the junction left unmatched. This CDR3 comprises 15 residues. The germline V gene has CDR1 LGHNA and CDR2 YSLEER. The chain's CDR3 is CASSQAQGAGTEAFF. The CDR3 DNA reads TGCGCCAGCAGCCAAGCACAGGGGGCAGGCACTGAAGCTTTCTTT.